This note documents a single T cell receptor (beta chain) sequence. These data belong to a study of blood T cell repertoires in COVID-19. Study-wide context: COVID-19 samples collected from the United States, Italy and Spain covered acute and convalescent phases. T cells, B-cell-depleted T cells, or PBMCs supplied cDNA or gDNA.

V shed 7 bases and J shed 1 base, with 14 bases lying between them. This CDR3 contains 14 residues. Germline lookup yields CDR1 SGHRS and CDR2 YFSETQ. In the original workflow: From reference gene primer amplification, estimates of nucleated cell counts were derived. Profiled with immunoSEQ multiplex PCR; TCRdb holds only in-frame clones, not every one. V and J calls and clone size are as listed in that table; D and trimming were resolved from the DNA. The sample has about 200,000 clones, 86% seen once. The sequencing sample was made of peripheral blood. This rearrangement joins TRBV5-1 to TRBJ1-1; no clear D gene. The receptor comes from a woman aged 65 to 85 with acute or convalescent COVID-19. CDR3 nucleotide sequence: TGCGCCAGCTTCTTGGGCCCGGGGAACACTGAAGCTTTCTTT. Protein product: CASFLGPGNTEAFF. Filled out from reference TRBV5-1 and TRBJ1-1, the complete variable domain reads KAGVTQTPRYLIKTRGQQVTLSCSPISGHRSVSWYQQTPGQGLQFLFEYFSETQRNKGNFPGRFSGRQFSNSRSEMNVSTLELGDSALYLCASFLGPGNTEAFFGQGTRLTVV.